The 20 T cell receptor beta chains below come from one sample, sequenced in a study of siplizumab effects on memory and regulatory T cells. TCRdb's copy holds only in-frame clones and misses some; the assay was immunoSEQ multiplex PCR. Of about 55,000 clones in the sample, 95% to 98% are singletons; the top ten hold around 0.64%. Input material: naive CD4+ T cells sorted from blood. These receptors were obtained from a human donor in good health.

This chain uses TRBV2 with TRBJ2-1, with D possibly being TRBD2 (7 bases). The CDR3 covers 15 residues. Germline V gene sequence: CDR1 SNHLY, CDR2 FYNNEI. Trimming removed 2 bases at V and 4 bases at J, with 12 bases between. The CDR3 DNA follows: TGTGCCAGCAGTGAATCGGGGGGCCGTTACAATGAGCAGTTCTTC. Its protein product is CASSESGGRYNEQFF.

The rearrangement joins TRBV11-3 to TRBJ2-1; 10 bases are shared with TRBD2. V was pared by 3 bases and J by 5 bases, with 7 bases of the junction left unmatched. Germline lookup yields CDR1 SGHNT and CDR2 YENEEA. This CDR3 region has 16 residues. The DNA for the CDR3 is TGTGCCAGCAGCTTTGACGGGACTAGCGCCCACAATGAGCAGTTCTTC. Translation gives CASSFDGTSAHNEQFF. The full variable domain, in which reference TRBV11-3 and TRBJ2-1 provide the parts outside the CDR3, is EAGVVQSPRYKIIEKKQPVAFWCNPISGHNTLYWYLQNLGQGPELLIRYENEEAVDDSQLPKDRFSAERLKGVDSTLKIQPAELGDSAVYLCASSFDGTSAHNEQFFGPGTRLTVL.

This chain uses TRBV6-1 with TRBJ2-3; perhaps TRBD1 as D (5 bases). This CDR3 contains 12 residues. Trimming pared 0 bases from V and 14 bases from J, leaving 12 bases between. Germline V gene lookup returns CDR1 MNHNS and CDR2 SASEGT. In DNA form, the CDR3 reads TGTGCCAGCAGTGAAGCCAGACTCCAGGGGTATTTT. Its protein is CASSEARLQGYF.

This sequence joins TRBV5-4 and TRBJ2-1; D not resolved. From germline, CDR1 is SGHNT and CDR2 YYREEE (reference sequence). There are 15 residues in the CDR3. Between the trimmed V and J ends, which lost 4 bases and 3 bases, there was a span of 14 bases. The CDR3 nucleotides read TGTGCCAGCAGCCAAGATGCTGGCAACTACAATGAGCAGTTCTTC. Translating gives CASSQDAGNYNEQFF.

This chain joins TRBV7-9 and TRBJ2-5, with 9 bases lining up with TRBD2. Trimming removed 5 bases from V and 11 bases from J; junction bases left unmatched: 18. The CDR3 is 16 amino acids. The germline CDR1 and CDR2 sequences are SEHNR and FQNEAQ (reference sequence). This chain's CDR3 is CASSPSGAGGMSEQYF. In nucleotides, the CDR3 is TGTGCCAGCAGCCCCTCGGGGGCGGGAGGGATGAGTGAGCAGTACTTC.

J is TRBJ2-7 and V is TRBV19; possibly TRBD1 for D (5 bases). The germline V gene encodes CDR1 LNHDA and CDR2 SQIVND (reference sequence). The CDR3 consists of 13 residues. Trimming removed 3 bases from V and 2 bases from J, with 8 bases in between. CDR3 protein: CASSIPGPYEQYF. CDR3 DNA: TGTGCCAGTAGTATTCCAGGGCCCTACGAGCAGTACTTC.

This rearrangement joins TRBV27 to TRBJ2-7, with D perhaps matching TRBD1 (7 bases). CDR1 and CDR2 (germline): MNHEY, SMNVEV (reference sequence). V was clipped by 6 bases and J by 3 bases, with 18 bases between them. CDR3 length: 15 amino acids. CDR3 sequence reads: CASRGWAGGRYEQYF. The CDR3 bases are TGTGCCAGCAGAGGATGGGCAGGGGGGCGCTACGAGCAGTACTTC.

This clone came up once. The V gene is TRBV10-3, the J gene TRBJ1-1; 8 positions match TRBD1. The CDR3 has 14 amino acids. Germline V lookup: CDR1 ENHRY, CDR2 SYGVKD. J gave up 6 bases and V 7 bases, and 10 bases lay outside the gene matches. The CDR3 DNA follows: TGTGCCATCAAGAAGACAGGGGCTCTGGCTGAAGCTTTCTTT. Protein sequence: CAIKKTGALAEAFF.

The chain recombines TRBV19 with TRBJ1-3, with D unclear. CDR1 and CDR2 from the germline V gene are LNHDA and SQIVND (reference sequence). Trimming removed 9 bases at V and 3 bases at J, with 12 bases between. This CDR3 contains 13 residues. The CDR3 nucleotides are TGTGCCAGCAGCACCAACCGTGGAAACACCATATATTTT. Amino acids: CASSTNRGNTIYF.

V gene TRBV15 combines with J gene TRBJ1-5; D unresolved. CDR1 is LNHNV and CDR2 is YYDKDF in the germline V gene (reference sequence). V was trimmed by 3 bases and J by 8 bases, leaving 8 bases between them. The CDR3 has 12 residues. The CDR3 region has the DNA TGTGCCACCAGCAGCGGCCGGGAGCCCCAGCATTTT. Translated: CATSSGREPQHF.

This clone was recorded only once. CDR3 coding DNA: TGCGCCAGCAGCCCGGGACAGGGGGGCTCACCCCTCCACTTT. It is translated as CASSPGQGGSPLHF. The gene calls are TRBV5-1 and TRBJ1-6; 11 bases are shared with TRBD1. The V gene end was trimmed by 4 bases and the J gene end by 10 bases; junction bases not matched to a gene: 4. The germline CDR1 and CDR2 sequences are SGHRS and YFSETQ. This CDR3 region has 14 residues.

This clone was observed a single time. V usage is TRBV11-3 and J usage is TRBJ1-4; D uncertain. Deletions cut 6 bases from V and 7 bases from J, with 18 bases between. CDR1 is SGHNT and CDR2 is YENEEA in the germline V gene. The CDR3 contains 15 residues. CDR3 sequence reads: CASSRPRAEGEKLFF. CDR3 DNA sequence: TGTGCCAGCAGTAGACCGCGGGCAGAGGGTGAAAAACTGTTTTTT.

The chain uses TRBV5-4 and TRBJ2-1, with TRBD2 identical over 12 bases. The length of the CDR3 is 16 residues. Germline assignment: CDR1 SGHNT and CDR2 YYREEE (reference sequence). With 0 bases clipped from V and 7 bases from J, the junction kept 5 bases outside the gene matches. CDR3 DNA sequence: TGTGCCAGCAGCTTGGACCTAGCGGGAGGGAAGAATGAGCAGTTCTTC. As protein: CASSLDLAGGKNEQFF.

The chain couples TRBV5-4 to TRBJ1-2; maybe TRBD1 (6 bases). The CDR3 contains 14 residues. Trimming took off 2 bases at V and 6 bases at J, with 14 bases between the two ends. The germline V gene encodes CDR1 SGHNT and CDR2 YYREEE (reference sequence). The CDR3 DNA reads TGTGCCAGCAGCTTTACAGGGACTGCGGATGGCTACACCTTC. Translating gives CASSFTGTADGYTF.

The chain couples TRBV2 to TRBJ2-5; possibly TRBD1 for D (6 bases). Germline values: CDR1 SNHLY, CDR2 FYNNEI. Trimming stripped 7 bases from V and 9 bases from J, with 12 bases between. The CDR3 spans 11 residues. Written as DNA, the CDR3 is TGTGCCAGCATCAATAGACAGGCCCAGTACTTC. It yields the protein CASINRQAQYF. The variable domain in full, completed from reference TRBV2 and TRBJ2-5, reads EPEVTQTPSHQVTQMGQEVILRCVPISNHLYFYWYRQILGQKVEFLVSFYNNEISEKSEIFDDQFSVERPDGSNFTLKIRSTKLEDSAMYFCASINRQAQYFGPGTRLLVL.

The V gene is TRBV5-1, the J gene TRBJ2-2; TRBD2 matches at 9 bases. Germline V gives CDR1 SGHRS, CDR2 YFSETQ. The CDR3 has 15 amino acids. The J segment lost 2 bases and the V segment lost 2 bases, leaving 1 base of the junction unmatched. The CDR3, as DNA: TGCGCCAGCAGCTTCCTAGCGGGAAACACCGGGGAGCTGTTTTTT. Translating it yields CASSFLAGNTGELFF.

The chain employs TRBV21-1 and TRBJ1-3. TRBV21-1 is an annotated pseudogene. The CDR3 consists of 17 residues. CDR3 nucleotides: TGTGCCAGCAGCAAACTTAAGGGACCGCTCTCTGGAAACACCATATATTTT. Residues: CASSKLKGPLSGNTIYF.

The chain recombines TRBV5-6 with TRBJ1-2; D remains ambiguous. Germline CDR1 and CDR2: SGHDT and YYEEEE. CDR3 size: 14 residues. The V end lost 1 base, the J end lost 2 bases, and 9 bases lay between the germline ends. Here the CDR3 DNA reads TGTGCCAGCAGCTTGTTCGTCAGCAACTATGGCTACACCTTC. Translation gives CASSLFVSNYGYTF.

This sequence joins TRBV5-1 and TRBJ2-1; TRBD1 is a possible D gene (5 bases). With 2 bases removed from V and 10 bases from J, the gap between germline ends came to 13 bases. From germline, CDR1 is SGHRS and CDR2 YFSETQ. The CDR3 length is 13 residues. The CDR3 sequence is CASSFGALTEQFF. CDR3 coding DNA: TGCGCCAGCAGCTTTGGGGCCCTAACCGAGCAGTTCTTC.

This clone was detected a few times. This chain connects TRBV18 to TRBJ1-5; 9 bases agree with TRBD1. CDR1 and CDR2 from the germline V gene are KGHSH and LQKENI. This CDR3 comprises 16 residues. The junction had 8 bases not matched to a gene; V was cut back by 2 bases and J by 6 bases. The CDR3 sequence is CASSPSTGGGGQPQHF. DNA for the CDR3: TGTGCCAGCTCACCATCGACAGGGGGTGGCGGTCAGCCCCAGCATTTT.